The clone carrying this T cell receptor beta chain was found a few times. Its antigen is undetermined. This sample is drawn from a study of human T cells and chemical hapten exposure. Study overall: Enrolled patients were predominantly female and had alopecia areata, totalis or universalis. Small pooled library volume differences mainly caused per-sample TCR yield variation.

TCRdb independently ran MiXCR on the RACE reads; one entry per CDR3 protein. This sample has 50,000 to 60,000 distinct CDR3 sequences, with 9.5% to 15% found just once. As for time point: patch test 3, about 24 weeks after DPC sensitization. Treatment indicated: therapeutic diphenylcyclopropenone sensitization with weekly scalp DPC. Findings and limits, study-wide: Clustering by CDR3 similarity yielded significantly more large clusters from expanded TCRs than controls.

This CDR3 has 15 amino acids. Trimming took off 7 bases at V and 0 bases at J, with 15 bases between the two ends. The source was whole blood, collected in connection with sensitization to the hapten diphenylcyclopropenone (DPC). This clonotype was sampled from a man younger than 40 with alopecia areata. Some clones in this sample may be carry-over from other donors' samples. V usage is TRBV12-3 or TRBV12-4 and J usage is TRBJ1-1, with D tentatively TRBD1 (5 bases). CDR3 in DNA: TGTGCCAGCAACCACGGGGACGCCGTGAACACTGAAGCTTTCTTT. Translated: CASNHGDAVNTEAFF.